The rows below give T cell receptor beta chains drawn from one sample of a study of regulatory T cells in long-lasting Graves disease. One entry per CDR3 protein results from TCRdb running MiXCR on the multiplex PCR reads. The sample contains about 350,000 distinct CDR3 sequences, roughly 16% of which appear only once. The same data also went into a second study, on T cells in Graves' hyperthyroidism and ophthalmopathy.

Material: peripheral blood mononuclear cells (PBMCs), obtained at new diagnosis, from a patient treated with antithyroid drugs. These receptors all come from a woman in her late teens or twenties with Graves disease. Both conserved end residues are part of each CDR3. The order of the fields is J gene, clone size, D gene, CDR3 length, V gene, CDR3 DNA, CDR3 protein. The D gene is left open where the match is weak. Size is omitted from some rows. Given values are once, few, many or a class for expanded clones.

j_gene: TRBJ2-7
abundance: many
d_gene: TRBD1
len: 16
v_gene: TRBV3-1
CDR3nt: TGTGCCAGCAGCCGCCCGGGACAGGGGACCTCCTACGAGCAGTACTTC
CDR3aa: CASSRPGQGTSYEQYF

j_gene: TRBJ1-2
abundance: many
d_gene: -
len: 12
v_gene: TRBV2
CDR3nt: TGTGCCAGCAGTGTAGGACAAACTGGCTACACCTTC
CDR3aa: CASSVGQTGYTF

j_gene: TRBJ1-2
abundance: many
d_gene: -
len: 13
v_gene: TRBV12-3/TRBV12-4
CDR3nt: TGTGCCAGCAGTTTAAAACAGCTTGGTGGCTACACCTTC
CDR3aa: CASSLKQLGGYTF

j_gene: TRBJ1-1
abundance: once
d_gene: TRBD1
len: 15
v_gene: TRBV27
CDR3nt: TGTGCCAGCAGTTTCGGGGACAGGGCTAACACTGAAGCTTTCTTT
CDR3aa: CASSFGDRANTEAFF

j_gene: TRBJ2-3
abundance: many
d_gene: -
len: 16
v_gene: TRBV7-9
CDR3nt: TGTGCCAGCAGCTTAGGCGCCAGGGAGTTTACAGATACGCAGTATTTT
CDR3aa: CASSLGAREFTDTQYF

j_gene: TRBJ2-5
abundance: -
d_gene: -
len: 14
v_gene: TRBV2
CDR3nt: TGTGCCAGCAGGGCGGGACAGCCAGGAGAGACCCAGTACTTC
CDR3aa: CASRAGQPGETQYF

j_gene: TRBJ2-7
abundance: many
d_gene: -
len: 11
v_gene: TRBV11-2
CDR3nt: TGTGCCAGCAGCCAACAGAACGAGCAGTACTTC
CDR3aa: CASSQQNEQYF

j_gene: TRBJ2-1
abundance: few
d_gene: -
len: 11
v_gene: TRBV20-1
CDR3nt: TGCAGTGCTAGTTGGGGAGATGGGCAGTTCTTC
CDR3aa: CSASWGDGQFF

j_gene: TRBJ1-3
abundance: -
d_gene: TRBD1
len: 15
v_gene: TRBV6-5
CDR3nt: TGTGCCAGCAGTTATAATGGGGACAGTGGAAACACCATATATTTT
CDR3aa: CASSYNGDSGNTIYF

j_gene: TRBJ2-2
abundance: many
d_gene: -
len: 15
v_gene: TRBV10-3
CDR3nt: TGTGCCATCAGTGAAGGTCTGGGGACTGGCGGGGAGCTGTTTTTT
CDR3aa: CAISEGLGTGGELFF

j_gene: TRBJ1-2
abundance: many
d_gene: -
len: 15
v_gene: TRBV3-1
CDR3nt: TGTGCCAGCAGCCAAGGCGATGGGGGAGTCTATGGCTACACCTTC
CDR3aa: CASSQGDGGVYGYTF

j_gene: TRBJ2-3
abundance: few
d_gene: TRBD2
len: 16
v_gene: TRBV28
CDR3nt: TGTGCCAGCAGCCCTCTAGCGGGAGGGGGGACAGATACGCAGTATTTT
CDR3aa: CASSPLAGGGTDTQYF

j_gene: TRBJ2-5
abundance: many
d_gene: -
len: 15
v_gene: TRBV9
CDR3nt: TGTGCCAGCAGCGGATCCGGACAGTTGGTGGAGACCCAGTACTTC
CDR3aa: CASSGSGQLVETQYF

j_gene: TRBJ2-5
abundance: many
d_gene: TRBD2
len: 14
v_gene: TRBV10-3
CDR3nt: TGTGCCATTAGAATAGCGGGAGCCGGGGAGACCCAGTACTTC
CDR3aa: CAIRIAGAGETQYF

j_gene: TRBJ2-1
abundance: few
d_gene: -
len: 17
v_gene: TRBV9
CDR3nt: TGTGCCAGCAGCGTAGAGGTAAGAAACCCCTTATACAATGAGCAGTTCTTC
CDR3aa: CASSVEVRNPLYNEQFF